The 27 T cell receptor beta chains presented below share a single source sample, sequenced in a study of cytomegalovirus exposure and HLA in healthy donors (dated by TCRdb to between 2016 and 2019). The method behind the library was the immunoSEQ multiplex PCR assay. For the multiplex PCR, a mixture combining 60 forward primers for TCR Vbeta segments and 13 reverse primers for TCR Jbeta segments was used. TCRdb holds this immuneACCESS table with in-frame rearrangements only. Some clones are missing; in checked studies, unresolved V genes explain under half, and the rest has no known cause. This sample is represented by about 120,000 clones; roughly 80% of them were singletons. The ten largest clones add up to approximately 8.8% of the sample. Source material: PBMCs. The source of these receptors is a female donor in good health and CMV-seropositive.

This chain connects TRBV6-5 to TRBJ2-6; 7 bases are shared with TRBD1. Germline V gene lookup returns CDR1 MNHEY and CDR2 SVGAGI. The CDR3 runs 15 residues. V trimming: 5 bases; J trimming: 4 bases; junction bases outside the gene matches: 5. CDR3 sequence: CASSPTGIGANVLTF. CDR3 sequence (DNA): TGTGCCAGCAGTCCGACAGGGATAGGGGCCAACGTCCTGACTTTC.

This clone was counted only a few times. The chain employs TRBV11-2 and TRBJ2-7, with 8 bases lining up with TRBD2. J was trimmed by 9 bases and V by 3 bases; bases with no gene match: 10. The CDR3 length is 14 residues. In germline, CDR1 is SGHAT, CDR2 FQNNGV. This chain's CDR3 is CASSFSGTGGGQYF. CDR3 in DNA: TGTGCCAGCAGCTTCTCAGGGACGGGAGGGGGGCAGTACTTC. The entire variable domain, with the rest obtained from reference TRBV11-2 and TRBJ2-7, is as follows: EAGVAQSPRYKIIEKRQSVAFWCNPISGHATLYWYQQILGQGPKLLIQFQNNGVVDDSQLPKDRFSAERLKGVDSTLKIQPAKLEDSAVYLCASSFSGTGGGQYFGPGTRLTVT.

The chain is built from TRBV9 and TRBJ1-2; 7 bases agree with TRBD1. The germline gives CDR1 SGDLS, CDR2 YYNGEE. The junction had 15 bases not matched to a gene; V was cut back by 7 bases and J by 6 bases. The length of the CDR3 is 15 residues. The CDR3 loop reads CASGPGQVHLNGYTF. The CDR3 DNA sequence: TGTGCCAGCGGCCCCGGACAGGTTCACCTAAATGGCTACACCTTC.

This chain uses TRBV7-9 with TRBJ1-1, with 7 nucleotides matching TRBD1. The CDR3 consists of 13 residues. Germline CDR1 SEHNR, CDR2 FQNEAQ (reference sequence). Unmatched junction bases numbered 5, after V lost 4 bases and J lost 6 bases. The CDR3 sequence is CASSSQGWAEAFF. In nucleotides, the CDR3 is TGTGCCAGCAGCTCACAGGGGTGGGCTGAAGCTTTCTTT.

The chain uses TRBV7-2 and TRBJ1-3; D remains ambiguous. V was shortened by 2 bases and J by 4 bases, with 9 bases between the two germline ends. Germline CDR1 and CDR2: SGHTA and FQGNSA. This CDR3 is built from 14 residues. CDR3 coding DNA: TGTGCCAGCAGCTTACATAGGAGGGGAAACACCATATATTTT. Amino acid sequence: CASSLHRRGNTIYF.

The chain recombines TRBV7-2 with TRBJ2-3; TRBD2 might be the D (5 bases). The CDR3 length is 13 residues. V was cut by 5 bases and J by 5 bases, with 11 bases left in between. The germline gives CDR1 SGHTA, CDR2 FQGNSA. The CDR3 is CASSIGIRDTQYF. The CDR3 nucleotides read TGTGCCAGCAGCATCGGGATTCGAGATACGCAGTATTTT.

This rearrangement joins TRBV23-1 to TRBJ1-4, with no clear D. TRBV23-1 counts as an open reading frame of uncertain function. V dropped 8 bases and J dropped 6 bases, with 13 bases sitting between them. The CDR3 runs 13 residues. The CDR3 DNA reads TGCGCCAGCGATGCCAGGCTGGATGAAAAACTGTTTTTT. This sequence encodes CASDARLDEKLFF.

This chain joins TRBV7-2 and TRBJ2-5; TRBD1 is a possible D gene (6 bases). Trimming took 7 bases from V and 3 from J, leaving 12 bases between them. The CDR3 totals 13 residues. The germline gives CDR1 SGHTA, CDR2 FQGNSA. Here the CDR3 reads CASTGQLKETQYF. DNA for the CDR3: TGTGCCAGCACCGGACAGCTTAAAGAGACCCAGTACTTC.

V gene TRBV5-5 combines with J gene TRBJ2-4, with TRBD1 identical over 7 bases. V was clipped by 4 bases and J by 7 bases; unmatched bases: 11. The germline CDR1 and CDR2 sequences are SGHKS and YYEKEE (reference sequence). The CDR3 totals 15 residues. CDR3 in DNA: TGTGCCAGCAGCATCCAAGGGGGCTTGTATAACATTCAGTACTTC. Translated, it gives CASSIQGGLYNIQYF.

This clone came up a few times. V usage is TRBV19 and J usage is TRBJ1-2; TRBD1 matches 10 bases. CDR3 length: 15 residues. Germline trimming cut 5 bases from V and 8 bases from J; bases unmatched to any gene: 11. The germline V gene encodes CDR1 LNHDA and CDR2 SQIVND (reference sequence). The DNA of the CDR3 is TGTGCCAGTAGTCCCGGGACAGGGGCCCTCCGGGGCTACACCTTC. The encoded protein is CASSPGTGALRGYTF.

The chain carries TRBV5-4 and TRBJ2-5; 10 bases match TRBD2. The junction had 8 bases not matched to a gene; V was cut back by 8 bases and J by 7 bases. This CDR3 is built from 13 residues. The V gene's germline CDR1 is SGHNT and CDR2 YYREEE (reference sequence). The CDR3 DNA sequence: TGTGCCAGTCAGCGGGGGGGGGCAGGGACCCAGTACTTC. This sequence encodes CASQRGGAGTQYF.

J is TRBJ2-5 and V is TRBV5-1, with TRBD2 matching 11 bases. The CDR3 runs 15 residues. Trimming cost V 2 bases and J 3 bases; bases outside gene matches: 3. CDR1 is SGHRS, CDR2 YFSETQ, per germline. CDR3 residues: CASSLLAGVKETQYF. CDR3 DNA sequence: TGCGCCAGCAGCTTACTAGCGGGGGTGAAAGAGACCCAGTACTTC.

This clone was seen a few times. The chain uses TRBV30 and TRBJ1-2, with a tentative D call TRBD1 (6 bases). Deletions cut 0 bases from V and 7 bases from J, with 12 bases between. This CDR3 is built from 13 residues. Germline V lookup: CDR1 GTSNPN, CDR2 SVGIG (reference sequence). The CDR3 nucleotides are TGTGCCTGGAGTGTAAACCAGGGGTCTGGCTACACCTTC. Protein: CAWSVNQGSGYTF.

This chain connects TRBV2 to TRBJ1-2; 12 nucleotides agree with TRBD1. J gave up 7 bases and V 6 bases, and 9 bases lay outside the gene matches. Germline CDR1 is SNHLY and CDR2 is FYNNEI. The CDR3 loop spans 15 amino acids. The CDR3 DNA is TGTGCCAGCAGGGCTTCCGGGACAGGGGGCTCTGGCTACACCTTC. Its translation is CASRASGTGGSGYTF.

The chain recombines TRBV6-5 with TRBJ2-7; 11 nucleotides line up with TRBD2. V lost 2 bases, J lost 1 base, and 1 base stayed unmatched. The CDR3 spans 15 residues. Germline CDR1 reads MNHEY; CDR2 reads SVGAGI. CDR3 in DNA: TGTGCCAGCAGTTACGGGACTAGCGGATCCTACGAGCAGTACTTC. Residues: CASSYGTSGSYEQYF.

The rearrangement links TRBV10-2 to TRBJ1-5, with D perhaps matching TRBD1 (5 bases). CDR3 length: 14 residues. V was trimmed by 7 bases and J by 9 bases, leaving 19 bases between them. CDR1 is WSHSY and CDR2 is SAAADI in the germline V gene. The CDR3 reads CASTPSTEQLPQHF. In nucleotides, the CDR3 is TGCGCCAGCACCCCATCGACAGAACAACTGCCCCAGCATTTT.

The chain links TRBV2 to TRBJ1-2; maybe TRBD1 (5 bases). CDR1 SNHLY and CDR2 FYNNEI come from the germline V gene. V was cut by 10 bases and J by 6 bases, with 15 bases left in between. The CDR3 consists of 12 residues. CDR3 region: CAIQQTADGYTF. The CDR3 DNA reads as TGTGCCATCCAACAGACAGCCGATGGCTACACCTTC.

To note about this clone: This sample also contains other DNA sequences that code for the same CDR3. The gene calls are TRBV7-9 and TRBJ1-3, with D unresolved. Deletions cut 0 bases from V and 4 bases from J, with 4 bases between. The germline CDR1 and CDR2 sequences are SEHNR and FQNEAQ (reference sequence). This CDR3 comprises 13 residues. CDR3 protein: CASSLAPGNTIYF. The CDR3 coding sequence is TGTGCCAGCAGCTTAGCTCCGGGAAACACCATATATTTT.

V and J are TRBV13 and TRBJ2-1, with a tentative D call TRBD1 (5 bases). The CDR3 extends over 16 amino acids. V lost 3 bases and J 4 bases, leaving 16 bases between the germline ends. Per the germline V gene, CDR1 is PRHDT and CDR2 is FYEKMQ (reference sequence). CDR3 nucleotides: TGTGCCAGCAGCTTTGGGGCTCGACAGTCTTACAATGAGCAGTTCTTC. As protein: CASSFGARQSYNEQFF. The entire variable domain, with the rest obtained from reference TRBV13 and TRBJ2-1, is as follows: AAGVIQSPRHLIKEKRETATLKCYPIPRHDTVYWYQQGPGQDPQFLISFYEKMQSDKGSIPDRFSAQQFSDYHSELNMSSLELGDSALYFCASSFGARQSYNEQFFGPGTRLTVL.

CDR3 region: CASSPPGQHNQPQHF. Here the CDR3 DNA reads TGTGCCAGCAGCCCCCCAGGACAGCACAATCAGCCCCAGCATTTT. The chain uses TRBV27 and TRBJ1-5; D might be TRBD1 (6 bases). The CDR3 runs 15 residues. Germline V lookup: CDR1 MNHEY, CDR2 SMNVEV (reference sequence). The V gene lost 6 bases and the J gene lost 3 bases, with 15 bases spanning the gap.

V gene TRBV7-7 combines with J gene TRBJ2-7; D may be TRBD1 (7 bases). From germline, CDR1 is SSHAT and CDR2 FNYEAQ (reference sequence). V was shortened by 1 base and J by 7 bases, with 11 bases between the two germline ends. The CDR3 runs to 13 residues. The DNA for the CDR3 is TGTGCCAGCAGCTTAGACAGGGGAGGAGAGCAGTACTTC. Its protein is CASSLDRGGEQYF.

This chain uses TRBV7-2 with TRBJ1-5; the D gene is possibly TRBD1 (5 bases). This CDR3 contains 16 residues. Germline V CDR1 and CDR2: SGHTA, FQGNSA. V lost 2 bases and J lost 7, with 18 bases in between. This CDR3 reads CASSLFDSRAYQPQHF. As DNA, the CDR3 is TGTGCCAGCAGCTTATTCGATTCCAGGGCTTACCAGCCCCAGCATTTT.

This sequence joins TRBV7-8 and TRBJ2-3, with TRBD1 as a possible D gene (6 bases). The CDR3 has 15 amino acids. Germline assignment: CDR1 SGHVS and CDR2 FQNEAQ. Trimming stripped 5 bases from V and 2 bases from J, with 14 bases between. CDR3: CASSAPGGHTDTQYF. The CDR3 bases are TGTGCCAGCAGCGCCCCTGGGGGCCACACAGATACGCAGTATTTT.

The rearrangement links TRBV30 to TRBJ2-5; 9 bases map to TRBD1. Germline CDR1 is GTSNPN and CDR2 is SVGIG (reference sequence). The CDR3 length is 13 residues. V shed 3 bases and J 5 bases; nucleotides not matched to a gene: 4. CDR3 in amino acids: CAWRTGGAETQYF. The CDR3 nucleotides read TGTGCCTGGAGAACAGGGGGCGCGGAGACCCAGTACTTC.

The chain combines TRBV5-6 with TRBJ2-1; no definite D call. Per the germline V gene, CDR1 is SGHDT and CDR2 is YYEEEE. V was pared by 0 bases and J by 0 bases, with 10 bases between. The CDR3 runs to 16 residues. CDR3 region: CASSLGARSSYNEQFF. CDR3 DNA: TGTGCCAGCAGCTTGGGTGCGAGAAGCTCCTACAATGAGCAGTTCTTC.

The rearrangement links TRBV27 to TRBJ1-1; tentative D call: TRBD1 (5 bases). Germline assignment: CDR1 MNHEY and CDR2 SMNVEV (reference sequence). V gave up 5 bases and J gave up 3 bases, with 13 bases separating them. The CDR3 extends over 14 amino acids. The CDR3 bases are TGTGCCAGCAGTAGCAGGGTGTGGGACACTGAAGCTTTCTTT. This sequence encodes CASSSRVWDTEAFF.

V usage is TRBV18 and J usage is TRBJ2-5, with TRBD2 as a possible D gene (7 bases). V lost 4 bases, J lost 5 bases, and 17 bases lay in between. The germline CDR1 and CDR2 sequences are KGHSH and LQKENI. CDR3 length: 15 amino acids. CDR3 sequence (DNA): TGTGCCAGCTCACGGGCGGGGGCTCCGGGGGAGACCCAGTACTTC. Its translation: CASSRAGAPGETQYF.